This TCR beta chain was sequenced for a study of T-cell memory formation after mild COVID-19. Looking at the study overall: TCR clusters were mostly confined to one donor each. Regarding the study as a whole: Later expanders leaned toward CD4+, whereas clones contracting from day 15 to 85 were balanced CD4/CD8. What remained unconfirmed was the SARS-CoV-2 specificity of second-wave clones peaking on day 37.

Libraries for TCRalpha and TCRbeta carried sample barcodes and unique molecular identifiers via 5'RACE. TCRdb independently ran MiXCR on the 5' RACE reads; one entry per CDR3 protein. Seen here are under 200,000 distinct CDR3 sequences, roughly 31% observed once, and the top ten hold around 12%. The CDR3 sequence is 13 residues long. The germline gives CDR1 SGHRS, CDR2 YFSETQ. Trimming took off 6 bases at V and 8 bases at J, with 15 bases between the two ends. Regarding this clonotype: Its target is unknown.

The sequence was obtained from an adult woman who had mild COVID-19 (a few samples of this study predate the infection). Cell type and time point are not known. V is TRBV5-1 and J is TRBJ2-4; tentative D call: TRBD1 (6 bases). The sequenced sample consisted of PBMCs or a T cell subset sorted from them (not recorded which). The CDR3 DNA reads TGCGCCAGCAAACAGGGTTTAGTGGACATTCAGTACTTC. Encoded protein: CASKQGLVDIQYF.